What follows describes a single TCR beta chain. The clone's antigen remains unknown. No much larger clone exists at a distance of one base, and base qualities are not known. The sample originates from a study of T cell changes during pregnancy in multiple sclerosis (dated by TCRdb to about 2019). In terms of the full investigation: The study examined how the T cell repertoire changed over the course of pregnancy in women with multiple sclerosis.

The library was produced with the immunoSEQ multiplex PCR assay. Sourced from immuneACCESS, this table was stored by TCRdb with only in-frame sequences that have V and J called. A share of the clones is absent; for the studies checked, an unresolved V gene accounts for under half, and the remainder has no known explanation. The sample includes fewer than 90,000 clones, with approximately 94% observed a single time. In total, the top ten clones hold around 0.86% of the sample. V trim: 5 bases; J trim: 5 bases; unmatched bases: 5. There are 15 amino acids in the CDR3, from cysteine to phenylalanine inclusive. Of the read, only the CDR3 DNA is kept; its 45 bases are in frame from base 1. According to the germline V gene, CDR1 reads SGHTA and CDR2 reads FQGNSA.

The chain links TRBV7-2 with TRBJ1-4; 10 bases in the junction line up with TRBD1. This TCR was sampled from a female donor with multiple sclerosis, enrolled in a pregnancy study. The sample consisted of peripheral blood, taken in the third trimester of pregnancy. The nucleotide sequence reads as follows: TGTGCCAGCAGCCCTCGACAGGGGGCGAATGAAAAACTGTTTTTT. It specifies CASSPRQGANEKLFF.